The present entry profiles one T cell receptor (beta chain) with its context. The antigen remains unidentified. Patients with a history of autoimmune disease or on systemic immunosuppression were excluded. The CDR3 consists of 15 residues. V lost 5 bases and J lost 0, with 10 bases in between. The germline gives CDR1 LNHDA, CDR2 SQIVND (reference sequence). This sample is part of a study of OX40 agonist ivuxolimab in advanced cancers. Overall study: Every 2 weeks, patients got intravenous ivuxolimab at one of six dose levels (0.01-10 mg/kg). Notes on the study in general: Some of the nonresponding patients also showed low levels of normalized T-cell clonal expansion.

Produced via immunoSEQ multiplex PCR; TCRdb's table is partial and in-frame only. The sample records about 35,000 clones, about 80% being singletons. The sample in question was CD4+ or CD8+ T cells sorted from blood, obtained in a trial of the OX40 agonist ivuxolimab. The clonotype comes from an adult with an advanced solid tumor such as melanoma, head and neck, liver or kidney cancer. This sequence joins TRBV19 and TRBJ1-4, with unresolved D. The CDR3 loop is CASSVGTATNEKLFF. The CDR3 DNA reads TGTGCCAGTAGTGTGGGAACAGCAACTAATGAAAAACTGTTTTTT. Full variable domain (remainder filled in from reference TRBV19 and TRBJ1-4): DGGITQSPKYLFRKEGQNVTLSCEQNLNHDAMYWYRQDPGQGLRLIYYSQIVNDFQKGDIAEGYSVSREKKESFPLTVTSAQKNPTAFYLCASSVGTATNEKLFFGSGTQLSVL.